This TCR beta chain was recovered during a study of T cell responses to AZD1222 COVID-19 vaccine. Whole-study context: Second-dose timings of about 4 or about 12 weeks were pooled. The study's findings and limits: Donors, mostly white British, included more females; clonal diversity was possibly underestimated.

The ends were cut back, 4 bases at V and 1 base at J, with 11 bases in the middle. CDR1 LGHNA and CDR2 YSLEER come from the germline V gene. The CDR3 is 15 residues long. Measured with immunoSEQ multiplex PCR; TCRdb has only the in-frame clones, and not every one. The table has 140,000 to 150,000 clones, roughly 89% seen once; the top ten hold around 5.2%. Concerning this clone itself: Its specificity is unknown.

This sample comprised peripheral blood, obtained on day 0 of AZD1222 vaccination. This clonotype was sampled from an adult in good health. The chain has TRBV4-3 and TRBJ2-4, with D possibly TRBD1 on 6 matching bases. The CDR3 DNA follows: TGCGCCAGCAGCCCCCAGGGGACGGCCAAAAACATTCAGTACTTC. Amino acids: CASSPQGTAKNIQYF.